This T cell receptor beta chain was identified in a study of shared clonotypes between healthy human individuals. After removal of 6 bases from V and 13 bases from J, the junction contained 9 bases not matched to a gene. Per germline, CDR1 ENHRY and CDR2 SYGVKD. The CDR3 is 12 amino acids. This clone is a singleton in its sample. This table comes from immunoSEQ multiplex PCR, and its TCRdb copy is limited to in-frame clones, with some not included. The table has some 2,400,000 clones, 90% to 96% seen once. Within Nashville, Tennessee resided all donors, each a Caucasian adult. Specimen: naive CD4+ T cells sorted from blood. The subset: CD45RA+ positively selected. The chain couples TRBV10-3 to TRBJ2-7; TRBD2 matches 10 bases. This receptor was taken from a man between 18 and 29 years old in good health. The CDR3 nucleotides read TGTGCCATCAGAGGTAGCGGGAGGCCGCTCTACTTC. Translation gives CAIRGSGRPLYF.